The 10 T cell receptor beta chains below were found in one sample sequenced in a study of shared clonotypes between healthy human individuals. Assay used: immunoSEQ multiplex PCR; TCRdb lists only in-frame clones, some missing. The table records roughly 2.2 million clones, 80% to 95% of them present only once. What was sequenced was naive CD4+ T cells from PBMCs. Stated subset: CD45RA+ positively selected. The receptors stem from a young man in good health. Some clones in this sample may be carry-over from other donors' samples.

The chain's CDR3 is CASSSLGQSARGAFF. DNA for the CDR3: TGTGCCAGCAGCTCGTTGGGCCAGAGCGCTCGGGGGGCTTTCTTT. The chain carries TRBV13 and TRBJ1-1, with D perhaps TRBD1 (5 bases). The CDR3 runs to 15 residues. The V and J ends lost 4 bases and 11 bases respectively, with 23 bases between them. CDR1 and CDR2 from the germline V gene are PRHDT and FYEKMQ (reference sequence).

J is TRBJ2-1 and V is TRBV6-6; either TRBD1 or TRBD2 may fit D (6 bases each). CDR1 is MNHNY, CDR2 SVGAGI, per germline (reference sequence). Trimming shortened V by 2 bases and J by 6 bases, and 14 bases separated the two germline ends. This CDR3 is 15 amino acids long. The CDR3 loop reads CASSYMGAGFNEQFF. DNA for the CDR3: TGTGCCAGCAGTTACATGGGGGCGGGGTTCAATGAGCAGTTCTTC.

J is TRBJ2-2 and V is TRBV9, with 7 nucleotides matching TRBD2. Germline V gene data show CDR1 as SGDLS and CDR2 as YYNGEE. V lost 4 bases, J lost 5 bases, and 2 bases stayed unmatched. The CDR3 runs to 13 residues. The CDR3 spells CASSLAATGELFF. The CDR3, as DNA: TGTGCCAGCAGCCTAGCGGCTACCGGGGAGCTGTTTTTT. The entire variable domain, with the rest obtained from reference TRBV9 and TRBJ2-2, is as follows: DSGVTQTPKHLITATGQRVTLRCSPRSGDLSVYWYQQSLDQGLQFLIQYYNGEERAKGNILERFSAQQFPDLHSELNLSSLELGDSALYFCASSLAATGELFFGEGSRLTVL.

This clone came up once. The chain uses TRBV28 and TRBJ1-1; no firm D call. The CDR3 length is 15 residues. The V end lost 0 bases, the J end lost 4 bases, and 12 bases lay between the germline ends. From germline, CDR1 is MDHEN and CDR2 SYDVKM. The CDR3 sequence is CASSLWGKEVTEAFF. The CDR3 DNA follows: TGTGCCAGCAGTTTATGGGGGAAGGAGGTCACTGAAGCTTTCTTT.

The V call is TRBV7-8, the J call TRBJ2-7; weak D call: TRBD1 (5 bases). Germline V gene data show CDR1 as SGHVS and CDR2 as FQNEAQ. This CDR3 comprises 16 residues. Trimming left V 0 bases short and J 0 bases short, with 12 bases between. DNA for the CDR3: TGTGCCAGCAGCTTAGCGGCCAGGGCCCTCTCCTACGAGCAGTACTTC. Amino acid sequence: CASSLAARALSYEQYF.

V usage is TRBV7-2 and J usage is TRBJ2-7; 9 bases agree with TRBD2. Germline-derived CDR1 and CDR2 are SGHTA and FQGNSA. The CDR3 has 16 amino acids. V shed 1 base, J shed 4 bases, and the junction held 8 bases outside the gene matches. CDR3 loop: CASSLDPAGGTYEQYF. The CDR3 bases are TGTGCCAGCAGCTTAGACCCGGCGGGAGGGACGTACGAGCAGTACTTC.

This chain connects TRBV28 to TRBJ1-3; D possibly corresponds to TRBD1 (6 bases). This CDR3 is 16 amino acids long. The germline V and J ends were trimmed by 7 bases and 4 bases, with 20 bases remaining between them. The germline gives CDR1 MDHEN, CDR2 SYDVKM. The CDR3 bases are TGTGCCAGCACAGGGCCAACAGGGCCGGGGGGAAACACCATATATTTT. Its protein is CASTGPTGPGGNTIYF.

This chain connects TRBV5-8 to TRBJ1-5; D not resolved. The germline V and J ends were trimmed by 8 bases and 3 bases, with 15 bases remaining between them. The CDR3 totals 14 residues. Germline V gene lookup returns CDR1 SGHTS and CDR2 YDEGEE. The CDR3 spells CASIPEVVNQPQHF. For the CDR3, the DNA is TGTGCCAGTATTCCGGAGGTTGTCAATCAGCCCCAGCATTTT. The complete variable domain, with remaining parts taken from reference TRBV5-8 and TRBJ1-5, reads EAGVTQSPTHLIKTRGQQATLRCSPISGHTSVYWYQQALGLGLQFLLWYDEGEERNRGNFPPRFSGRQFPNYSSELNVNALELEDSALYLCASIPEVVNQPQHFGDGTRLSIL.

V is TRBV7-6 and J is TRBJ2-7; D uncertain. The CDR3 sequence is 12 residues long. CDR1 and CDR2 from the germline V gene are SGHVS and FNYEAQ. Trimming removed 8 bases from V and 0 bases from J, with 8 bases in between. CDR3 sequence: CASSHSSYEQYF. CDR3 DNA: TGTGCCAGCTCCCATAGCTCCTACGAGCAGTACTTC.

This sequence joins TRBV4-3 and TRBJ2-5; 14 nucleotides line up with TRBD2. J was trimmed by 5 bases and V by 0 bases; bases with no gene match: 2. Per germline, CDR1 LGHNA and CDR2 YSLEER. This CDR3 is built from 16 residues. Here the CDR3 DNA reads TGCGCCAGCAGCCAAGACCGACTAGCGGGAGGGGAGACCCAGTACTTC. Translating gives CASSQDRLAGGETQYF.